The T cell receptor (beta chain) described here comes from a study of blood T cell repertoires in COVID-19. Study in general: COVID-19 samples, acute and convalescent, were from the United States, Italy and Spain. Sample material is recorded as cDNA or gDNA derived from T cells, B-cell-depleted T cells, or PBMCs.

Germline V lookup: CDR1 SGHDT, CDR2 YYEEEE. V lost 3 bases to trimming and J lost 2 bases; unmatched junction nucleotides: 4. The CDR3 length is 15 residues. Per the authors' pipeline: Reference gene primer amplification yielded estimated nucleated cell counts. Generated by immunoSEQ multiplex PCR, the TCRdb table keeps only in-frame clones and is missing some. V and J calls and clone size are as listed in that table; D and trimming were resolved from the DNA. The data contain hundreds of thousands of clones, 86% of them singletons. This rearrangement joins TRBV5-6 to TRBJ2-1, with 8 bases that match TRBD1. This TCR was sampled from a woman aged 25 to 39 with active or convalescent COVID-19. Sequenced: peripheral blood. The CDR3 region has the DNA TGTGCCAGCAGCTCTCCGGGACAGGCCTACAATGAGCAGTTCTTC. This encodes CASSSPGQAYNEQFF.